This T cell receptor beta chain was found in a study of early T cells in non-severe SARS-CoV-2 infection. TCRdb re-called the 5' RACE reads with MiXCR, one entry per CDR3 protein. The profile covers tens of thousands of distinct CDR3 sequences, with approximately 6% appearing a single time and around 7.6% taken by the ten largest. The receptor was isolated from an adult who was a healthcare worker with PCR-confirmed SARS-CoV-2 infection or an uninfected control (not recorded which). The material sequenced was whole blood.

The CDR3 loop is CASSQGGGGYNEQFF. In nucleotides, the CDR3 is TGTGCCAGCAGCCAAGGAGGCGGGGGCTACAATGAGCAGTTCTTC. The rearrangement joins TRBV3-1 to TRBJ2-1, with TRBD2 matching over 7 bases. The CDR3 length is 15 residues. CDR1 and CDR2 from the germline V gene are LGHDT and YNNKEL (reference sequence). V shed 1 base and J 3 bases; nucleotides not matched to a gene: 3.